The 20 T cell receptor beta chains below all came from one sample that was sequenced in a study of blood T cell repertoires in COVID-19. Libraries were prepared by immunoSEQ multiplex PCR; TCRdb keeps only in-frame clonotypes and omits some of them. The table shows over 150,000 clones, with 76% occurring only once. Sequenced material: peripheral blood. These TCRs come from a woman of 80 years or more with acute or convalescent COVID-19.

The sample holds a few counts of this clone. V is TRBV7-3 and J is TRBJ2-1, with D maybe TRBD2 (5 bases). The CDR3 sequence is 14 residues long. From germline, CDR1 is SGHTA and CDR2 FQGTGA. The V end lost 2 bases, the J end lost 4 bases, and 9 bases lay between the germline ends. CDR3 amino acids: CASSLGELYNEQFF. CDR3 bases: TGTGCCAGCAGCTTAGGGGAGCTGTACAATGAGCAGTTCTTC. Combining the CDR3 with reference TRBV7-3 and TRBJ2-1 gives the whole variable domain GAGVSQTPSNKVTEKGKYVELRCDPISGHTALYWYRQSLGQGPEFLIYFQGTGAADDSGLPNDRFFAVRPEGSVSTLKIQRTERGDSAVYLCASSLGELYNEQFFGPGTRLTVL.

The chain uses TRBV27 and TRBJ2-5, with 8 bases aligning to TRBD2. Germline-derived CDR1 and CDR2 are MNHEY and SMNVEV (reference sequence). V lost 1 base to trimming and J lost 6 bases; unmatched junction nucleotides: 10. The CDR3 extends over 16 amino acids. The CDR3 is CASSLFSTGGQKTQYF. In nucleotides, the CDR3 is TGTGCCAGCAGTTTATTCTCAACGGGGGGGCAGAAGACCCAGTACTTC.

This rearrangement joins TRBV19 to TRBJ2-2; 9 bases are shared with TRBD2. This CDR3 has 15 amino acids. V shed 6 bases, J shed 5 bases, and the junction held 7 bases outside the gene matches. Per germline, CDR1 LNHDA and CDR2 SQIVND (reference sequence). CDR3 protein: CASSPAGGKTGELFF. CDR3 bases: TGTGCCAGTAGCCCAGCGGGAGGAAAGACCGGGGAGCTGTTTTTT.

The CDR3 here is CASSKQGPGSGNTIYF. DNA for the CDR3: TGTGCCAGCAGCAAACAGGGGCCGGGCTCTGGAAACACCATATATTTT. The rearrangement uses TRBV7-3 and TRBJ1-3, with 7 bases aligning to TRBD1. With V trimmed by 5 bases and J by 0 bases, 7 bases remained unmatched. The germline V gene has CDR1 SGHTA and CDR2 FQGTGA. The CDR3 length is 16 residues.

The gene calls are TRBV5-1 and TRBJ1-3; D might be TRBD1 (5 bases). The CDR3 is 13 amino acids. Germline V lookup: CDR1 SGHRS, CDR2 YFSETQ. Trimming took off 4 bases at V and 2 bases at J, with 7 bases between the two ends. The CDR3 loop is CASSTGAGNTIYF. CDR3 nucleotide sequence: TGCGCCAGCAGCACAGGAGCTGGAAACACCATATATTTT.

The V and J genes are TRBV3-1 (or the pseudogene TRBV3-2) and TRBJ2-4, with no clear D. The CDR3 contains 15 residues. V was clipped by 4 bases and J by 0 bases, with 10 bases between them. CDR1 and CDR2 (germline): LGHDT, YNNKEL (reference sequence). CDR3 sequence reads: CASSPAGLAKNIQYF. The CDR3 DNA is TGTGCCAGCAGCCCCGCAGGATTAGCCAAAAACATTCAGTACTTC.

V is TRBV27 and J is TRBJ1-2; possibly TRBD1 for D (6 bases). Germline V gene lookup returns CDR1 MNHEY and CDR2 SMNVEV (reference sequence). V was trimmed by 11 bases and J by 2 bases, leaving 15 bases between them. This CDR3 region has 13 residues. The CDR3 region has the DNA TGTGCCGGCGGACAGCCAACCAACTATGGCTACACCTTC. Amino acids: CAGGQPTNYGYTF.

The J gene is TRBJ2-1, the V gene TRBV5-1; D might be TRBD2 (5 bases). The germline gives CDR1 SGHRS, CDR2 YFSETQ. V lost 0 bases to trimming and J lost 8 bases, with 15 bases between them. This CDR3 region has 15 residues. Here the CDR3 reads CASSLVPGRGYEQFF. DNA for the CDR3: TGCGCCAGCAGCTTGGTCCCCGGCCGGGGTTATGAGCAGTTCTTC.

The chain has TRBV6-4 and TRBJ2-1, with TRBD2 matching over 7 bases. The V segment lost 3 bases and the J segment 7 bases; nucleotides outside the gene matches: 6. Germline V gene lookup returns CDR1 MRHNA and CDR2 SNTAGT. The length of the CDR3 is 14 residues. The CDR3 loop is CASSDGDYINEQFF. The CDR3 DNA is TGTGCCAGCAGTGATGGGGACTATATTAATGAGCAGTTCTTC.

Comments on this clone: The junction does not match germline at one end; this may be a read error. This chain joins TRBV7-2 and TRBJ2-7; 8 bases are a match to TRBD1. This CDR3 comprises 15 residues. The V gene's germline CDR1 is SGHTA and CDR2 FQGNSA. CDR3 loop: CASTLDLTGVSEQYF. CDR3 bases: TGTGCCAGCACCTTAGACTTGACAGGGGTGAGCGAGCAGTACTTC.

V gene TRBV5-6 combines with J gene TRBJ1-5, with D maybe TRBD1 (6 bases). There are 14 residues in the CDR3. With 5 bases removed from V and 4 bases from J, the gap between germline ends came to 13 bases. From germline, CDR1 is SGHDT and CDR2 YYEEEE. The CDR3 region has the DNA TGTGCCAGCAGACGGGGACAAGGGAATCAGCCCCAGCATTTT. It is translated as CASRRGQGNQPQHF.

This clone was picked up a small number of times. The CDR3 region is CASSPQGGQINSPLHF. In DNA form, the CDR3 reads TGTGCCAGCTCACCACAGGGGGGACAGATAAATTCACCCCTCCACTTT. The gene calls are TRBV18 and TRBJ1-6; 7 positions agree with TRBD1. Germline CDR1 KGHSH, CDR2 LQKENI. Trimming at V came to 1 base and at J to 7 bases, leaving 7 bases not matched to a gene. This CDR3 has 16 residues.

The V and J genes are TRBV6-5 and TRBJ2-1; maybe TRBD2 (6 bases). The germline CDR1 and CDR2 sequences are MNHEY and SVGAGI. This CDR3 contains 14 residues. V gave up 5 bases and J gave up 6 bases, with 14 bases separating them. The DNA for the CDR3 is TGTGCCAGCAGTCTCGGGGGACCAACCAATGAGCAGTTCTTC. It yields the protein CASSLGGPTNEQFF.

The CDR3 coding sequence is TGTGCCAGCAGAAATGGACAGGGGTGGACCGGGGAGCTGTTTTTT. Translation gives CASRNGQGWTGELFF. The genes are TRBV2 and TRBJ2-2, with TRBD1 matching over 9 bases. Per germline, CDR1 SNHLY and CDR2 FYNNEI. Trimming cost V 6 bases and J 5 bases; bases outside gene matches: 7. The CDR3 is 15 amino acids.

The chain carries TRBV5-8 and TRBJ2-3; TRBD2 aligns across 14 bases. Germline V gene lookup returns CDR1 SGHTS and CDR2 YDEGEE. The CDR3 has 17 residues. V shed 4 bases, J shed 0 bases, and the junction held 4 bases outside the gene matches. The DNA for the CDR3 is TGTGCCAGCAGCACTGGGACTAGCGGGGGAAGCACAGATACGCAGTATTTT. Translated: CASSTGTSGGSTDTQYF.

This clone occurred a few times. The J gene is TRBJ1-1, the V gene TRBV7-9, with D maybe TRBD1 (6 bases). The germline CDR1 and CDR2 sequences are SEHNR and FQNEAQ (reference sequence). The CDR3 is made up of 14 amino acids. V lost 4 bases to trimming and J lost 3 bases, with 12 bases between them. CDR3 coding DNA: TGTGCCAGCAGCTCCTACAGGGCTGACACTGAAGCTTTCTTT. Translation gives CASSSYRADTEAFF.

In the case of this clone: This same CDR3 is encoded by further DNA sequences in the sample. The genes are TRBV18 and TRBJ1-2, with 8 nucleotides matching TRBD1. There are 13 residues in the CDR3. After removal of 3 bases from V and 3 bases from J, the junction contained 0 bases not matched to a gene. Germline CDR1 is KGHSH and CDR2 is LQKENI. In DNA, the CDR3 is TGTGCCAGCTCACCGGACAGGGACTATGGCTACACCTTC. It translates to CASSPDRDYGYTF.

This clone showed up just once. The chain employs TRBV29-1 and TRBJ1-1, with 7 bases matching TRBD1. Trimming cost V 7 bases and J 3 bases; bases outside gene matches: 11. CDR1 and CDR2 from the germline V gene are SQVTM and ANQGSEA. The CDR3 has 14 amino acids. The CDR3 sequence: CSATPGTAYTEAFF. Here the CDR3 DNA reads TGCAGCGCGACACCCGGGACAGCGTACACTGAAGCTTTCTTT.

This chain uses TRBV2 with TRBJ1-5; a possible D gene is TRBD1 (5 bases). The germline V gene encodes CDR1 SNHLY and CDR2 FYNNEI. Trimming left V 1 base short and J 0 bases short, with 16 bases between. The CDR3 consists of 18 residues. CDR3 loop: CASSEGVTAGDSNQPQHF. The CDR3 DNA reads TGTGCCAGCAGTGAAGGGGTGACAGCTGGGGATAGCAATCAGCCCCAGCATTTT.

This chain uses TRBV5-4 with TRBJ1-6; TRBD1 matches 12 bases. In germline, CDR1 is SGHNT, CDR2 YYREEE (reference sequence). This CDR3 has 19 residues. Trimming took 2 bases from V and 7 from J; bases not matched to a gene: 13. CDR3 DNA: TGTGCCAGCAGCTTCACCTCCCGGGGACAGGGGGCGGGGAATTCACCCCTCCACTTT. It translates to CASSFTSRGQGAGNSPLHF.